This TCR beta chain was captured by sequencing in a study of OX40 agonist ivuxolimab in advanced cancers. Study-wide findings and caveats: The average count of expanded clones was higher among CD8+ T cells than among CD4+.

This clone has only a few counts. Its antigen is undetermined. CDR3 size: 15 residues. Trimming shortened V by 4 bases and J by 2 bases, and 16 bases separated the two germline ends. Germline loops: CDR1 SGHRS, CDR2 YFSETQ. TCRdb's copy holds only in-frame clones and misses some; the assay was immunoSEQ multiplex PCR. The table lists some 63,000 clones, 75% to 90% of them singletons. This specimen was CD4+ or CD8+ T cells sorted from blood, taken in a trial of the OX40 agonist ivuxolimab. The TCR comes from an adult with an advanced solid tumor such as melanoma, head and neck, liver or kidney cancer. V is TRBV5-1 and J is TRBJ2-7; D call uncertain. The CDR3 DNA is TGCGCCAGCAGCCCCTTCCAGGCTTTCCCCTACGAGCAGTACTTC. Translating it yields CASSPFQAFPYEQYF. Filled out from reference TRBV5-1 and TRBJ2-7, the complete variable domain reads KAGVTQTPRYLIKTRGQQVTLSCSPISGHRSVSWYQQTPGQGLQFLFEYFSETQRNKGNFPGRFSGRQFSNSRSEMNVSTLELGDSALYLCASSPFQAFPYEQYFGPGTRLTVT.